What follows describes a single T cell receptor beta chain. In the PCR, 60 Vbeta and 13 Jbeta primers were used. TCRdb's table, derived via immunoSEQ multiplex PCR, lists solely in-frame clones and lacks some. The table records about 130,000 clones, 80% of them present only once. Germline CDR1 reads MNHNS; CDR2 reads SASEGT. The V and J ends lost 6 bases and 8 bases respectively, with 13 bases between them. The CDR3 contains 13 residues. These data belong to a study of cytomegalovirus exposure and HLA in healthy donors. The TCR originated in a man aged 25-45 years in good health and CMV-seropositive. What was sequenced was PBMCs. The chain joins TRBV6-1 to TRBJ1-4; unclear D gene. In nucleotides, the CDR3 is TGTGCCAGCAGGTCCCCCGGGAGGGAAAAACTGTTTTTT. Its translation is CASRSPGREKLFF.